Shown below are 17 T cell receptor beta chains from a single sample sequenced in a study of T cells in Graves' hyperthyroidism and ophthalmopathy (dated by TCRdb to about 2019). The receptor library was made with multiplex PCR. The data were produced on an Illumina HiSeq 2000. Amplification of TCR beta CDR3 regions was carried out from RNA transcripts. For the first round of RT-PCR on the TCR CDR3, the HTBI primer set was used together with the Qiagen OneStep RT-PCR kit. Clones were called with MiXCR by TCRdb after fastp trimmed the public reads at Q25, and only in-frame beta chains were retained. Under each unique CDR3 protein, matching rows form one entry showing the most common genes and DNA. Here the sample has 480,000 or so distinct CDR3 sequences; about 46% occur a single time. The top ten constitute around two fifths of the sample. The sequencing sample was made of peripheral blood or thyroid tissue (not recorded which). These receptor sequences come from an adult woman with Graves' disease, either hyperthyroidism or ophthalmopathy (not recorded which).

This clonotype turned up a few times. The chain links TRBV5-6 to TRBJ2-7; no reliable D call. CDR1 is SGHDT and CDR2 is YYEEEE in the germline V gene. CDR3 length: 13 residues. The V and J ends lost 0 bases and 5 bases respectively, with 9 bases between them. This chain's CDR3 is CASSLVVVDEQYF. CDR3 in DNA: TGTGCCAGCAGCTTGGTCGTAGTGGACGAGCAGTACTTC.

The rearrangement links TRBV25-1 to TRBJ2-2; TRBD1 agrees at 8 bases. The CDR3 extends over 16 amino acids. Per germline, CDR1 MGHDK and CDR2 SYGVNS. V dropped 2 bases and J dropped 1; count of bases not matched to a gene: 3. In nucleotides, the CDR3 is TGTGCCAGCAGTGAAGCAGGGACAGGGAACACCGGGGAGCTGTTTTTT. Protein: CASSEAGTGNTGELFF.

This clonotype was seen just once. The CDR3 spells CASSLGPGVVVNTEAFF. CDR3 coding DNA: TGTGCCAGCAGCTTAGGACCGGGGGTTGTCGTGAACACTGAAGCTTTCTTT. The chain couples TRBV7-9 to TRBJ1-1; D is perhaps TRBD1 (5 bases). CDR3 size: 17 residues. Germline CDR1 is SEHNR and CDR2 is FQNEAQ (reference sequence). V lost 1 base and J lost 0, with 15 bases in between.

This clonotype was observed at least ten times. The V gene is TRBV29-1, the J gene TRBJ1-1; tentatively, D is TRBD1 (5 bases). V lost 7 bases and J 4 bases, leaving 19 bases between the germline ends. The CDR3 length is 14 residues. Germline CDR1 and CDR2: SQVTM and ANQGSEA. In DNA, the CDR3 is TGCAGCGCCACTCCCGCCGGGGGGGTCACTGAAGCTTTCTTT. Protein sequence: CSATPAGGVTEAFF.

Many counts were recorded for this clonotype. The rearrangement uses TRBV12-3 or TRBV12-4 and TRBJ1-5; TRBD1 is a possible D gene (6 bases). V was pared by 1 base and J by 9 bases, with 13 bases between. The CDR3 consists of 14 residues. As DNA, the CDR3 is TGTGCCAGCAGTTTAGGACAGGTAGAACGGCCCCAGCATTTT. Translation gives CASSLGQVERPQHF.

As DNA, the CDR3 is TGCAGCGTTGAAACGGGGTGGGGGCAGATCCAAGAGACCCAGTACTTC. It translates to CSVETGWGQIQETQYF. The chain recombines TRBV29-1 with TRBJ2-5; TRBD1 might be the D (6 bases). Trimming shortened V by 2 bases and J by 1 base, and 17 bases separated the two germline ends. This CDR3 has 16 residues. Per the germline V gene, CDR1 is SQVTM and CDR2 is ANQGSEA.

Of note for this clonotype: A much bigger clone sits one base away, suggesting this may be a read error. The chain recombines TRBV29-1 with TRBJ1-1; D may be TRBD1 (5 bases). The CDR3 runs 14 residues. V lost 2 bases and J 9 bases, leaving 19 bases between the germline ends. CDR1 is SQVTM and CDR2 is ANQGSEA in the germline V gene. CDR3 in DNA: TGCAGCGTTGAACAGGGATGGGGAGCCAACCAAGCTTTCTTT. Its translation: CSVEQGWGANQAFF.

This clonotype was recorded at least ten times. V usage is TRBV5-1 and J usage is TRBJ1-1; the D is unclear. The CDR3 runs to 15 residues. Germline V lookup: CDR1 SGHRS, CDR2 YFSETQ. V was shortened by 4 bases and J by 4 bases, with 17 bases between the two germline ends. In DNA form, the CDR3 reads TGCGCCAGCAGCCTTGAAGGCTTGGGTGTCACTGAAGCTTTCTTT. This translates into CASSLEGLGVTEAFF.

This clonotype was counted at least ten times. The V gene is TRBV11-2, the J gene TRBJ2-5; 8 bases are a match to TRBD2. Unmatched junction bases numbered 5, after V lost 2 bases and J lost 3 bases. This CDR3 contains 15 residues. Germline assignment: CDR1 SGHAT and CDR2 FQNNGV. CDR3 DNA sequence: TGTGCCAGCAGCTTAAACCCGGGAGGGGAAGAGACCCAGTACTTC. Its translation is CASSLNPGGEETQYF.

The CDR3 sequence: CASSYPGGRKGSHEQYF. The CDR3 coding sequence is TGTGCCAGCAGTTACCCGGGAGGGAGGAAGGGTTCCCACGAGCAGTACTTC. The V gene is TRBV7-9, the J gene TRBJ2-7, with 8 bases identical to TRBD2. J gave up 5 bases and V 6 bases, and 18 bases lay outside the gene matches. Germline assignment: CDR1 SEHNR and CDR2 FQNEAQ (reference sequence). There are 17 residues in the CDR3.

The chain employs TRBV5-1 and TRBJ2-7; no firm D call. This CDR3 has 13 amino acids. Looked up from germline, CDR1 is SGHRS and CDR2 is YFSETQ. With 3 bases removed from V and 2 bases from J, the gap between germline ends came to 9 bases. For the CDR3, the DNA is TGCGCCAGCAGCTCCGCCGATGCCTACGAGCAGTACTTC. It yields the protein CASSSADAYEQYF.

In this sample, this clonotype turned up many times. DNA for the CDR3: TGTGCCAGCAGCGGAGGGGGCGCGGAGGCAGAGACCCAGTACTTC. It codes for CASSGGGAEAETQYF. The chain joins TRBV5-4 to TRBJ2-5; maybe TRBD1 (7 bases). Germline V gives CDR1 SGHNT, CDR2 YYREEE (reference sequence). V was pared by 4 bases and J by 4 bases, with 17 bases between. This CDR3 contains 15 residues.

This clonotype appeared many times. The V call is TRBV6-2 or TRBV6-3, the J call TRBJ1-2; tentative D call: TRBD1 (5 bases). The germline V gene encodes CDR1 MNHEY and CDR2 SVGEGT. V was pared by 5 bases and J by 8 bases, with 15 bases between. This CDR3 comprises 13 residues. The CDR3 DNA sequence: TGTGCCAGCAGTCGGACCGCCGGGGGAGGCTACACCTTC. Translation: CASSRTAGGGYTF.

The V and J genes are TRBV19 and TRBJ1-1; D not resolved. CDR3 length: 13 amino acids. Germline V lookup: CDR1 LNHDA, CDR2 SQIVND (reference sequence). V was pared by 0 bases and J by 5 bases, with 7 bases between. The DNA of the CDR3 is TGTGCCAGTAGTATAGAGATTCGGACTGAAGCTTTCTTT. Encoded protein: CASSIEIRTEAFF.

This clonotype was seen at least ten times. The chain employs TRBV29-1 and TRBJ1-1; possibly TRBD1 for D (6 bases). The CDR3 has 15 residues. The ends were cut back, 7 bases at V and 2 bases at J, with 20 bases in the middle. CDR1 is SQVTM, CDR2 ANQGSEA, per germline. The CDR3 sequence is CSEQGGGRGNTEAFF. CDR3 DNA sequence: TGCAGCGAACAGGGAGGGGGTCGTGGTAACACTGAAGCTTTCTTT. Variable domain in full (rest from reference TRBV29-1 and TRBJ1-1): SAVISQKPSRDICQRGTSLTIQCQVDSQVTMMFWYRQQPGQSLTLIATANQGSEATYESGFVIDKFPISRPNLTFSTLTVSNMSPEDSSIYLCSEQGGGRGNTEAFFGQGTRLTVV.

The sample holds a few counts of this clonotype. The V gene is TRBV20-1, the J gene TRBJ2-3; D gene uncertain. CDR3 size: 13 residues. CDR1 is DFQATT, CDR2 SNEGSKA, per germline (reference sequence). The V gene lost 3 bases and the J gene lost 2 bases, with 9 bases spanning the gap. CDR3 amino acids: CSASVGYTDTQYF. CDR3 DNA sequence: TGCAGTGCTAGTGTCGGGTACACAGATACGCAGTATTTT.

Only a few counts were recorded for this clonotype. The rearrangement joins TRBV7-2 to TRBJ1-1, with D possibly TRBD1 on 5 matching bases. Germline V gives CDR1 SGHTA, CDR2 FQGNSA. The V end was cut by 1 base, the J end by 7 bases, with 16 bases between. The CDR3 totals 15 residues. The CDR3 nucleotides read TGTGCCAGCAGCTTAGAAATCGGGGGAGGGCGTGAAGCTTTCTTT. Protein sequence: CASSLEIGGGREAFF. Using reference TRBV7-2 and TRBJ1-1 for the parts outside the CDR3, the full variable domain is GAGVSQSPSNKVTEKGKDVELRCDPISGHTALYWYRQSLGQGLEFLIYFQGNSAPDKSGLPSDRFSAERTGGSVSTLTIQRTQQEDSAVYLCASSLEIGGGREAFFGQGTRLTVV.